These 9 T cell receptor beta chains share one sample of origin, sequenced in a study of cytomegalovirus exposure and HLA in healthy donors. PCR involved 60 Vbeta and 13 Jbeta primers. Generated by immunoSEQ multiplex PCR, the TCRdb table keeps only in-frame clones and is missing some. The sample shows approximately 190,000 clones, 65% to 85% of them seen only once. The sample comprised PBMCs. The receptors here all came from a woman in her 30s in good health and CMV-seropositive.

This clone was counted a single time. The rearrangement joins TRBV6-6 to TRBJ2-3; 7 bases agree with TRBD2. The J segment lost 3 bases and the V segment lost 2 bases, leaving 2 bases of the junction unmatched. Per the germline V gene, CDR1 is MNHNY and CDR2 is SVGAGI (reference sequence). This CDR3 region has 14 residues. This CDR3 reads CASSYRGDTDTQYF. The CDR3 bases are TGTGCCAGCAGTTACCGGGGGGATACAGATACGCAGTATTTT.

The V and J genes are TRBV27 and TRBJ2-7, with D perhaps TRBD2 (6 bases). In germline, CDR1 is MNHEY, CDR2 SMNVEV (reference sequence). There are 14 residues in the CDR3. Trimming removed 2 bases at V and 3 bases at J, with 11 bases between. The CDR3 sequence is CASSLGTSLYEQYF. CDR3 nucleotide sequence: TGTGCCAGCAGTTTAGGGACTTCCCTCTACGAGCAGTACTTC.

This clone was detected only a few times. The V and J genes are TRBV29-1 and TRBJ1-1; no definite D call. Trimming cost V 6 bases and J 3 bases, with 11 bases left between them. Germline V gene sequence: CDR1 SQVTM, CDR2 ANQGSEA. CDR3 length: 12 residues. The CDR3 DNA follows: TGCAGCGTGCCGGGAGTTTACACTGAAGCTTTCTTT. It specifies CSVPGVYTEAFF.

The chain is built from TRBV19 and TRBJ1-5; maybe TRBD1 (5 bases). The CDR3 length is 14 residues. V was trimmed by 3 bases and J by 3 bases, leaving 9 bases between them. Germline loops: CDR1 LNHDA, CDR2 SQIVND (reference sequence). In DNA form, the CDR3 reads TGTGCCAGTAGTATCCTACAGGACAATCAGCCCCAGCATTTT. As protein: CASSILQDNQPQHF. The whole variable domain, filled in from reference TRBV19 and TRBJ1-5, reads DGGITQSPKYLFRKEGQNVTLSCEQNLNHDAMYWYRQDPGQGLRLIYYSQIVNDFQKGDIAEGYSVSREKKESFPLTVTSAQKNPTAFYLCASSILQDNQPQHFGDGTRLSIL.

The chain carries TRBV7-3 and TRBJ2-3; D may be TRBD1 (6 bases). V lost 5 bases, J lost 4 bases, and 13 bases lay in between. The germline CDR1 and CDR2 sequences are SGHTA and FQGTGA. This CDR3 has 14 residues. The chain's CDR3 is CASSPNRVSDTQYF. CDR3 DNA sequence: TGTGCCAGCAGCCCGAACAGGGTCTCAGATACGCAGTATTTT.

The V call is TRBV29-1, the J call TRBJ2-3; perhaps TRBD2 as D (6 bases). The CDR3 contains 15 residues. With 6 bases removed from V and 0 bases from J, the gap between germline ends came to 16 bases. Germline V gene lookup returns CDR1 SQVTM and CDR2 ANQGSEA. The CDR3 DNA is TGCAGCGTCGTGACGGGAGCGGCTAGCACAGATACGCAGTATTTT. This gives the protein CSVVTGAASTDTQYF.

Only a few counts were recorded for this clone. The V call is TRBV5-4, the J call TRBJ1-1; the D is unclear. The V gene's germline CDR1 is SGHNT and CDR2 YYREEE (reference sequence). V was shortened by 4 bases and J by 1 base, with 8 bases between the two germline ends. The CDR3 length is 13 residues. For the CDR3, the DNA is TGTGCCAGCAGCGCGGTGGAGAACACTGAAGCTTTCTTT. Translated: CASSAVENTEAFF.

This chain connects TRBV4-2 to TRBJ2-7; D might be TRBD2 (5 bases). The CDR3 sequence is 17 residues long. The V end was cut by 1 base, the J end by 6 bases, with 22 bases between. Germline values: CDR1 LGHNA, CDR2 YNFKEQ. CDR3 residues: CASSQVTAGRGLVEQYF. The CDR3 DNA reads TGTGCCAGCAGCCAAGTCACCGCGGGCCGCGGGCTGGTCGAGCAGTACTTC.

V and J are TRBV4-1 and TRBJ2-1; 8 positions agree with TRBD2. Per the germline V gene, CDR1 is MGHRA and CDR2 is YSYEKL. The V gene end was trimmed by 1 base and the J gene end by 2 bases; junction bases not matched to a gene: 7. The CDR3 has 17 residues. DNA for the CDR3: TGCGCCAGCAGCCAAGCCTACCCGACTAGCGCCTACAATGAGCAGTTCTTC. It codes for CASSQAYPTSAYNEQFF.